Following are 23 T cell receptor beta chains from one sample sequenced in a study of T cell responses to AZD1222 COVID-19 vaccine. Generated by immunoSEQ multiplex PCR, the TCRdb table keeps only in-frame clones and is missing some. The table shows roughly 150,000 clones, with around 92% occurring only once. Source: peripheral blood, taken on day 0 of AZD1222 vaccination. These receptors all come from an adult in good health.

The chain uses TRBV19 and TRBJ1-3; D is uncertain. Trimming removed 5 bases from V and 4 bases from J, with 12 bases in between. The germline CDR1 and CDR2 sequences are LNHDA and SQIVND (reference sequence). CDR3 length equals 14 residues. As DNA, the CDR3 is TGTGCCAGTAGTGCCTTGGCATCGGGAAACACCATATATTTT. It encodes CASSALASGNTIYF.

The chain recombines TRBV12-3 or TRBV12-4 with TRBJ1-6; the D is unclear. V lost 9 bases, J lost 9 bases, and 12 bases lay in between. The CDR3 covers 12 residues. This chain's CDR3 is CASTSEGSPLHF. In nucleotides, the CDR3 is TGTGCCAGTACCAGCGAGGGTTCACCCCTCCACTTT.

The gene calls are TRBV7-2 and TRBJ2-1, with TRBD2 identical over 15 bases. CDR1 SGHTA and CDR2 FQGNSA come from the germline V gene. V was clipped by 4 bases and J by 7 bases; unmatched bases: 2. The CDR3 consists of 15 residues. The CDR3 is CASSWTSGRANEQFF. CDR3 DNA: TGTGCCAGCAGCTGGACTAGCGGGAGGGCTAATGAGCAGTTCTTC.

The CDR3 DNA is TGTGCCACCGCCGATAGACAGAACAATGAAAAACTGTTTTTT. Translated: CATADRQNNEKLFF. The chain recombines TRBV19 with TRBJ1-4, with D possibly being TRBD1 (5 bases). The length of the CDR3 is 14 residues. The germline V and J ends were trimmed by 10 bases and 5 bases, with 17 bases remaining between them. Germline CDR1 reads LNHDA; CDR2 reads SQIVND (reference sequence).

This clone came up once. The chain uses TRBV4-1 and TRBJ2-5; possibly TRBD1 for D (6 bases). V shed 0 bases and J shed 2 bases, with 10 bases lying between them. Germline V lookup: CDR1 MGHRA, CDR2 YSYEKL. This CDR3 is built from 15 residues. The CDR3 DNA follows: TGCGCCAGCAGCCAAGATCCCGACAGGCAAGAGACCCAGTACTTC. Residues: CASSQDPDRQETQYF.

V and J are TRBV19 and TRBJ2-4, with a weak D call TRBD1 (5 bases). From germline, CDR1 is LNHDA and CDR2 SQIVND (reference sequence). The CDR3 loop spans 14 amino acids. Trimming left V 4 bases short and J 0 bases short, with 7 bases between. CDR3 in amino acids: CASSKDTAKNIQYF. DNA of the CDR3: TGTGCCAGTAGTAAGGACACAGCCAAAAACATTCAGTACTTC.

The chain employs TRBV21-1 and TRBJ2-7; TRBD1 reflects the table's D call only, with no check against the DNA. TRBV21-1 is listed as a pseudogene. The CDR3 runs 15 residues. The CDR3 DNA sequence: TGTGCCAGCGCCGAAACCGGGACAGTACGTAAGAAGCAGTACTTC. It yields the protein CASAETGTVRKKQYF.

The rearrangement links TRBV2 to TRBJ2-1; 7 bases fit TRBD1. This CDR3 has 16 residues. The V and J ends lost 6 bases and 0 bases, in that order; junction bases with no gene match: 8. In germline, CDR1 is SNHLY, CDR2 FYNNEI. This chain's CDR3 is CASSNRGYSSYNEQFF. The CDR3 DNA follows: TGTGCCAGCAGCAACAGGGGTTATAGCTCCTACAATGAGCAGTTCTTC.

This chain connects TRBV20-1 to TRBJ1-5; the D gene is possibly TRBD1 (5 bases). CDR3 length equals 11 residues. V was shortened by 6 bases and J by 6 bases, with 9 bases between the two germline ends. CDR1 is DFQATT and CDR2 is SNEGSKA in the germline V gene (reference sequence). The CDR3 sequence: CSATTGQPQHF. DNA of the CDR3: TGCAGTGCAACCACAGGTCAGCCCCAGCATTTT.

The V call is TRBV10-3, the J call TRBJ2-2; tentative D call: TRBD2 (5 bases). Trimming stripped 7 bases from V and 4 bases from J, with 19 bases between. The CDR3 has 16 amino acids. Per germline, CDR1 ENHRY and CDR2 SYGVKD. The CDR3 region is CAITSGYSGPTGELFF. CDR3 DNA: TGTGCCATCACTTCGGGGTATTCGGGCCCCACCGGGGAGCTGTTTTTT.

This clone occurred once. This chain links TRBV7-8 with TRBJ2-7, with TRBD1 matching 9 bases. Germline lookup yields CDR1 SGHVS and CDR2 FQNEAQ. J lost 7 bases, V lost 5 bases, and 21 bases had no gene match. The CDR3 contains 18 residues. For the CDR3, the DNA is TGTGCCAGCAGCCGACGGACAGGGGTTTATTATGGGTCCTGGGAGCAGTACTTC. This sequence encodes CASSRRTGVYYGSWEQYF.

This rearrangement joins TRBV10-1 to TRBJ1-1; 8 bases map to TRBD1. Germline CDR1 WNHNN, CDR2 SYGVQD (reference sequence). The CDR3 sequence is 16 residues long. V lost 6 bases and J lost 3; bases outside the gene matches: 12. The CDR3, as DNA: TGCGCCAGCAGGGATACAGGGGGGGTTTTGGACACTGAAGCTTTCTTT. Amino acid sequence: CASRDTGGVLDTEAFF.

The chain couples TRBV5-4 to TRBJ1-2; tentatively, D is TRBD1 (6 bases). The V and J ends lost 0 bases and 3 bases respectively, with 9 bases between them. The germline CDR1 and CDR2 sequences are SGHNT and YYREEE (reference sequence). This CDR3 has 14 residues. CDR3 amino acids: CASSLASGDYGYTF. CDR3 DNA: TGTGCCAGCAGCTTGGCATCAGGGGACTATGGCTACACCTTC.

CDR3 in DNA: TGTGCCAGCATCGAATACGGGGAGCTGTTTTTT. Protein: CASIEYGELFF. V and J are TRBV2 and TRBJ2-2; unclear D gene. V lost 7 bases, J lost 7 bases, and 7 bases lay in between. The length of the CDR3 is 11 residues. From germline, CDR1 is SNHLY and CDR2 FYNNEI.

The genes are TRBV7-6 and TRBJ2-1, with D tentatively TRBD1 (5 bases). Germline V gene sequence: CDR1 SGHVS, CDR2 FNYEAQ. This CDR3 comprises 19 residues. V was cut by 3 bases and J by 1 base, with 22 bases left in between. CDR3 sequence reads: CASSFGSGPGSKSYNEQFF. In DNA form, the CDR3 reads TGTGCCAGCAGCTTTGGGTCAGGGCCTGGTAGTAAGTCCTACAATGAGCAGTTCTTC.

The rearrangement links TRBV28 to TRBJ2-1; TRBD1 is a possible D gene (6 bases). This CDR3 region has 13 residues. V was pared by 7 bases and J by 7 bases, with 14 bases between. Germline V lookup: CDR1 MDHEN, CDR2 SYDVKM. CDR3 protein: CASTSIDRNEQFF. CDR3 DNA: TGTGCCAGCACGAGCATAGACAGGAATGAGCAGTTCTTC.

This rearrangement joins TRBV3-1 (or the pseudogene TRBV3-2) to TRBJ2-1; TRBD1 is a possible D gene (6 bases). Germline lookup yields CDR1 LGHDT and CDR2 YNNKEL (reference sequence). The length of the CDR3 is 14 residues. The V end was cut by 3 bases, the J end by 6 bases, with 12 bases between. The CDR3 region is CASSHEGVLNEQFF. In DNA, the CDR3 is TGTGCCAGCAGCCACGAGGGGGTTCTCAATGAGCAGTTCTTC.

The V gene is TRBV12-3 or TRBV12-4, the J gene TRBJ1-2; no clear D. The CDR3 extends over 13 amino acids. V lost 5 bases and J 8 bases, leaving 15 bases between the germline ends. CDR3 amino acids: CASSLRTREGYTF. The DNA of the CDR3 is TGTGCCAGCAGTCTTCGGACGAGAGAGGGCTACACCTTC.

The V call is TRBV5-1, the J call TRBJ1-1; D is uncertain. The germline V and J ends were trimmed by 4 bases and 0 bases, with 7 bases remaining between them. The CDR3 is made up of 13 amino acids. Germline V gene data show CDR1 as SGHRS and CDR2 as YFSETQ. The CDR3 is CASSPQVNTEAFF. In nucleotides, the CDR3 is TGCGCCAGCAGCCCCCAGGTGAACACTGAAGCTTTCTTT. Supplemented by reference TRBV5-1 and TRBJ1-1, the full variable domain reads KAGVTQTPRYLIKTRGQQVTLSCSPISGHRSVSWYQQTPGQGLQFLFEYFSETQRNKGNFPGRFSGRQFSNSRSEMNVSTLELGDSALYLCASSPQVNTEAFFGQGTRLTVV.

Notes on this clone: Other DNA sequences from this sample encode an identical CDR3 as well. The rearrangement joins TRBV5-1 to TRBJ2-1; 7 bases agree with TRBD2. Germline values: CDR1 SGHRS, CDR2 YFSETQ. J gave up 0 bases and V 2 bases, and 2 bases lay outside the gene matches. The CDR3 is 15 amino acids. The CDR3 is CASSLGGSSYNEQFF. The CDR3 region has the DNA TGCGCCAGCAGCTTAGGCGGGAGCTCCTACAATGAGCAGTTCTTC.

V and J are TRBV19 and TRBJ1-5; D is unclear. CDR1 is LNHDA and CDR2 is SQIVND in the germline V gene (reference sequence). This CDR3 region has 15 residues. V gave up 5 bases and J gave up 0 bases, with 11 bases separating them. The CDR3 is CASSRRAFSNQPQHF. DNA of the CDR3: TGTGCCAGTAGTCGTAGAGCGTTTAGCAATCAGCCCCAGCATTTT.

The chain joins TRBV19 to TRBJ2-3; 8 nucleotides agree with TRBD2. The CDR3 runs to 15 residues. With 3 bases clipped from V and 3 bases from J, the junction kept 5 bases outside the gene matches. Germline-derived CDR1 and CDR2 are LNHDA and SQIVND (reference sequence). CDR3 sequence: CASSIITGGTDTQYF. CDR3 in DNA: TGTGCCAGTAGTATTATAACGGGAGGGACAGATACGCAGTATTTT.

This clone was detected a few times. This chain uses TRBV27 with TRBJ2-5, with D possibly being TRBD2 (7 bases). V gave up 6 bases and J gave up 1 base, with 18 bases separating them. The length of the CDR3 is 16 residues. CDR1 is MNHEY and CDR2 is SMNVEV in the germline V gene (reference sequence). The DNA for the CDR3 is TGTGCCAGCAGAAAATGGGCGGGGGCGACCCAAGAGACCCAGTACTTC. It specifies CASRKWAGATQETQYF.